These T cell receptor beta chains were read from a single sample in a study of glioma-infiltrating T cells. From the multiplex PCR reads, TCRdb called clonotypes with MiXCR, one entry per CDR3 protein. The sample includes about 180,000 distinct CDR3 sequences, around 40% of them seen just once. The sample consisted of glioma tissue, nonneoplastic brain tissue, or PBMCs (not recorded which). The receptor source for this set is a human donor with low-grade glioma or glioblastoma, undergoing nonglioma brain surgery, or in good health (not recorded which). The CDR3 runs from the conserved cysteine through the conserved F or W.

j_call v_call cdr3_aa
TRBJ2-1 TRBV18 CASSPPGQAYNEQFF
TRBJ2-1 TRBV30 CAWGNEQFF
TRBJ2-1 TRBV12-3/TRBV12-4 CASTKEVQANEQFF
TRBJ1-5 TRBV2 CASSDRENQPQHF
TRBJ2-7 TRBV2 CASSRTGEYEQYF
TRBJ2-7 TRBV3-1 CASSNQTSGAGYEQYF
TRBJ2-7 TRBV28 CASSLSLAPYEQYF
TRBJ1-3 TRBV7-8 CASSLGDSSGNTIYF
TRBJ2-3 TRBV14 CASSPELEGTDTQYF
TRBJ2-7 TRBV7-8 CASSLDLHTEYEKYF
TRBJ2-3 TRBV20-1 CSARDSKSTDTQYF
TRBJ2-7 TRBV12-3/TRBV12-4 CASGVNRAYEQYF
TRBJ2-7 TRBV15 CATSRVVKFYEQYF
TRBJ2-7 TRBV19 CASLMKSGSYEQYF
TRBJ2-1 TRBV7-6 CASSLYSGSSYNEQFF
TRBJ2-1 TRBV19 CASSIGSSGRGNEQFF
TRBJ1-6 TRBV11-2 CASSSRQGANSPLHF
TRBJ1-2 TRBV5-1 CASSLGFGYGYTF
TRBJ2-7 TRBV20-1 CSASRDSGAYEQYF
TRBJ1-2 TRBV20-1 CSASRLGGGYTF
TRBJ1-5 TRBV12-3/TRBV12-4 CASRGQIWGQPQHF
TRBJ1-1 TRBV12-3/TRBV12-4 CASSLSLWGTEAFF
TRBJ2-7 TRBV28 CASSLGGSRTYEQYF
TRBJ2-1 TRBV3-1 CASSQRGSSYNEQFF
TRBJ2-5 TRBV28 CARLAGTQETQYF
TRBJ1-1 TRBV20-1 CSASNRVGKAFF
TRBJ2-7 TRBV20-1 CSSRGTSGSHEQYF
TRBJ2-3 TRBV15 CATSREGRGLDTQYF
TRBJ2-7 TRBV15 CATSRDSASPYEQYF
TRBJ1-1 TRBV19 CATLDPPNTEAFF
TRBJ2-7 TRBV27 CASSPGATYEQYF
TRBJ2-1 TRBV7-2 CASSFYNNEQFF
TRBJ1-1 TRBV5-4 CASSLDSLSTEAFF
TRBJ1-1 TRBV30 CAWTLGDTEAFF
TRBJ2-5 TRBV3-1 CASSQGGQGETQYF
TRBJ2-1 TRBV12-3/TRBV12-4 CASSILRDLDNEQFF
TRBJ2-7 TRBV5-1 CASSLTGLPYEQYF
TRBJ1-2 TRBV24-1 CATSDNRGYGYTF
TRBJ2-3 TRBV7-2 CASSLGPDTQYF
TRBJ1-1 TRBV5-1 CASSLEGGNTEAFF
TRBJ2-7 TRBV5-4 CASSSPTSGSIHF
TRBJ1-6 TRBV3-1 CASSLQRTAPLHF
TRBJ1-5 TRBV4-1 CASSQDRYSNQPQHF